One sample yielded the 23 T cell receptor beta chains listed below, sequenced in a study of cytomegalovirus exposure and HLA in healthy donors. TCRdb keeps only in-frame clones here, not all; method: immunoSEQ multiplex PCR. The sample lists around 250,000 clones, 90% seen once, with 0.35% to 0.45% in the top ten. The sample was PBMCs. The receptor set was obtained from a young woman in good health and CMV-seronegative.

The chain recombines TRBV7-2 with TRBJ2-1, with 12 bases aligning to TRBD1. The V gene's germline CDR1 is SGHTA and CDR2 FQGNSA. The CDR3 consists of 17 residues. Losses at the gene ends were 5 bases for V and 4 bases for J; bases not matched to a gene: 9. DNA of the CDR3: TGTGCCAGCAGCGGAACCGGGACAGGGGGCTTTTACAATGAGCAGTTCTTC. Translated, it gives CASSGTGTGGFYNEQFF.

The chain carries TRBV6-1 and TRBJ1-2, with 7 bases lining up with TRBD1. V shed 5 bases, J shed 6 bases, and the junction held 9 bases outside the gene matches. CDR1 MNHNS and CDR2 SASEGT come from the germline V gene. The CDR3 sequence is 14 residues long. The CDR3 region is CASSPRRQGHGYTF. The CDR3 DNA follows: TGTGCCAGCAGTCCCCGTCGACAGGGACATGGCTACACCTTC.

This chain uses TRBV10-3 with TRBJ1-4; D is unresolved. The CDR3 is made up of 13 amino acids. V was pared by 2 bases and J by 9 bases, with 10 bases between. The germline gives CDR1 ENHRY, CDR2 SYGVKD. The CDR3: CAISEPGGQKLFF. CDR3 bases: TGTGCCATCAGTGAGCCAGGTGGGCAAAAACTGTTTTTT.

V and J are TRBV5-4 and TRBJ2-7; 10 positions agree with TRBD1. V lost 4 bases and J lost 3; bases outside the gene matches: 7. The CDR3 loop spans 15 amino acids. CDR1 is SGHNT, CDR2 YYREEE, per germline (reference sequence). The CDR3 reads CASSPRDRGLYEQYF. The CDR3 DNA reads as TGTGCCAGCAGCCCCCGGGACAGGGGCCTCTACGAGCAGTACTTC.

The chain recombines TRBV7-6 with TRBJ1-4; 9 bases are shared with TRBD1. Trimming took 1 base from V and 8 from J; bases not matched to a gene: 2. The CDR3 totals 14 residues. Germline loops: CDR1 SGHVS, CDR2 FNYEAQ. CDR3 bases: TGTGCCAGCAGCTTAGGGGGACAGGGAGAAAAACTGTTTTTT. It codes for CASSLGGQGEKLFF.

The CDR3 nucleotides are TGTGCCAGTTCGCAGGGTGGTGACACTGAAGCTTTCTTT. Its translation is CASSQGGDTEAFF. This chain connects TRBV6-4 to TRBJ1-1, with a tentative D call TRBD1 (5 bases). Germline V gives CDR1 MRHNA, CDR2 SNTAGT. This CDR3 is 13 amino acids long. V was trimmed by 9 bases and J by 3 bases, leaving 14 bases between them.

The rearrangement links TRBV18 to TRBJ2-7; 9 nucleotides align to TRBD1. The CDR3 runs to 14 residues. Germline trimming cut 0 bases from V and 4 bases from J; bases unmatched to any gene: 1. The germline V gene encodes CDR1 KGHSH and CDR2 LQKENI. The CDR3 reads CASSPPGTGYEQYF. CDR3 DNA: TGTGCCAGCTCACCACCTGGGACAGGGTACGAGCAGTACTTC.

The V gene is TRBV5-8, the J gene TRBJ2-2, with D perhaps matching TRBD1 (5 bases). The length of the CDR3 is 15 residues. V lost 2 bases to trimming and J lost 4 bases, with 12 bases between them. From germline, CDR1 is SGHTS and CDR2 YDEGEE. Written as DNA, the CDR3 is TGTGCCAGCAGCTTCTATTCCAGGGTCACCGGGGAGCTGTTTTTT. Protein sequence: CASSFYSRVTGELFF.

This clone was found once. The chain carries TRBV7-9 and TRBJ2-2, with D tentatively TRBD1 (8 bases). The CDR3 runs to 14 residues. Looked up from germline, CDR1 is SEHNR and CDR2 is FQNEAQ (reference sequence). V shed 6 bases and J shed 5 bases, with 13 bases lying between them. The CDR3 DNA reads TGTGCCAGCAGGGACAGGGAGGGGACCGGGGAGCTGTTTTTT. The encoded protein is CASRDREGTGELFF.

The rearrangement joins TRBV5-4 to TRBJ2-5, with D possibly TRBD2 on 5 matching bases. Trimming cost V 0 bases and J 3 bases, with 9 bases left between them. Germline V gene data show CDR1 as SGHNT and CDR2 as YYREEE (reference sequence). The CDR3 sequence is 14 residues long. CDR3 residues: CASSLGFGEETQYF. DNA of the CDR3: TGTGCCAGCAGCTTGGGATTCGGGGAAGAGACCCAGTACTTC.

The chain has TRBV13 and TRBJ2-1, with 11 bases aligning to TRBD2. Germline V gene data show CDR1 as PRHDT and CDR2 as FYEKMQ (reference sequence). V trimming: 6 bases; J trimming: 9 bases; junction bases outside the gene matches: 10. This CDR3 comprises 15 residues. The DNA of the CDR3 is TGTGCCAGCAGACTCATAGCGGGGGGGCCATTTGAGCAGTTCTTC. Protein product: CASRLIAGGPFEQFF.

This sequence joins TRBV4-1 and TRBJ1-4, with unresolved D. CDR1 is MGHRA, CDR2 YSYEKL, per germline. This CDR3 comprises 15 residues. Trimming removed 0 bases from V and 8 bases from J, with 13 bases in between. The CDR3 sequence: CASSQDLTFREKLFF. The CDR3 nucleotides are TGCGCCAGCAGCCAAGACCTGACATTTCGGGAAAAACTGTTTTTT.

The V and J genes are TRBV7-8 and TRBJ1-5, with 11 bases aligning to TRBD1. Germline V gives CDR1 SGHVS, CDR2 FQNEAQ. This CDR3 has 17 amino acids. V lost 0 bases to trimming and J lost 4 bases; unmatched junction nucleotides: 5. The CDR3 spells CASSLAGTGGANQPQHF. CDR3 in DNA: TGTGCCAGCAGCTTAGCGGGGACAGGGGGGGCAAATCAGCCCCAGCATTTT.

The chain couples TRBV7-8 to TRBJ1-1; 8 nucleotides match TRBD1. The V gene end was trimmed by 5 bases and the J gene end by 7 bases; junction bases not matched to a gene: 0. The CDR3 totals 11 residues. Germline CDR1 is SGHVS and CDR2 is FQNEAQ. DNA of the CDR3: TGTGCCAGCAGCGACAGGGGTGAAGCTTTCTTT. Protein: CASSDRGEAFF.

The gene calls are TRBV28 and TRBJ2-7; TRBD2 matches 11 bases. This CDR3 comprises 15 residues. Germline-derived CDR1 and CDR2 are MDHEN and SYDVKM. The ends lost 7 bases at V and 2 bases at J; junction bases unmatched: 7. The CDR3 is CASIYGTSGAYEQYF. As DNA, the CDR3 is TGTGCCAGCATTTACGGGACTAGCGGTGCCTACGAGCAGTACTTC.

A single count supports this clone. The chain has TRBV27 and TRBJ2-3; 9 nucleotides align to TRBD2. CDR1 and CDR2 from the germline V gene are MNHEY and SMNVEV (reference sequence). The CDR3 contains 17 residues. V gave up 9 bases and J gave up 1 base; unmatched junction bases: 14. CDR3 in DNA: TGTGCCAGTCGGTCCCTGTTCAGCGGGGGGCGCACAGATACGCAGTATTTT. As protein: CASRSLFSGGRTDTQYF.

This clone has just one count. This chain's CDR3 is CASSNTGGGYNSPLHF. DNA of the CDR3: TGCGCCAGCAGCAATACGGGAGGGGGGTATAATTCACCCCTCCACTTT. The chain couples TRBV5-1 to TRBJ1-6, with D maybe TRBD1 (6 bases). From germline, CDR1 is SGHRS and CDR2 YFSETQ. Trimming cost V 4 bases and J 4 bases, with 15 bases left between them. This CDR3 is 16 amino acids long.

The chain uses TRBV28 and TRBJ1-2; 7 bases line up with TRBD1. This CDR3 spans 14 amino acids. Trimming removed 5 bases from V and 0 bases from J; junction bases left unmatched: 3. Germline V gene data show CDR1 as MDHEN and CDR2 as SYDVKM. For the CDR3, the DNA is TGTGCCAGCAGTCGAGGGGGCTCTAACTATGGCTACACCTTC. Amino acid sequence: CASSRGGSNYGYTF.

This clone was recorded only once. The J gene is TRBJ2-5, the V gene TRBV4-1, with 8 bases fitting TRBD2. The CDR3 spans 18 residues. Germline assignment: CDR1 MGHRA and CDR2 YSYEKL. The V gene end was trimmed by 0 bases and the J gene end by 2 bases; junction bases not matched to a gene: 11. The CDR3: CASSQDQVVAGPQETQYF. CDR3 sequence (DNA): TGCGCCAGCAGCCAAGATCAAGTGGTAGCGGGGCCGCAAGAGACCCAGTACTTC.

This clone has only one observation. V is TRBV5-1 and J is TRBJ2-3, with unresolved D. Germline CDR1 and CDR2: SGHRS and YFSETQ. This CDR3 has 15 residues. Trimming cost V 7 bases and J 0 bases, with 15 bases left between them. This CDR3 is CASRLGFSSTDTQYF. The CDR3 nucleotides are TGCGCCAGCCGGCTAGGATTTTCTAGCACAGATACGCAGTATTTT.

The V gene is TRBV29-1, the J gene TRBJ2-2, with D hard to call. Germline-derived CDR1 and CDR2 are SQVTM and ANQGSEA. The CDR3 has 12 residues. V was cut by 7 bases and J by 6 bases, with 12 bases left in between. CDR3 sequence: CSALDSAGELFF. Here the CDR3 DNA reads TGCAGCGCCCTAGATTCCGCCGGGGAGCTGTTTTTT.

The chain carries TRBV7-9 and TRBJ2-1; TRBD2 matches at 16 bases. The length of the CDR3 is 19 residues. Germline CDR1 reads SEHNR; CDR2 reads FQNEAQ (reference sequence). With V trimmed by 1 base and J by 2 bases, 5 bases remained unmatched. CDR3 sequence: CASSLVGLAGGPPYNEQFF. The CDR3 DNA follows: TGTGCCAGCAGCTTAGTGGGACTAGCGGGGGGGCCTCCCTACAATGAGCAGTTCTTC.

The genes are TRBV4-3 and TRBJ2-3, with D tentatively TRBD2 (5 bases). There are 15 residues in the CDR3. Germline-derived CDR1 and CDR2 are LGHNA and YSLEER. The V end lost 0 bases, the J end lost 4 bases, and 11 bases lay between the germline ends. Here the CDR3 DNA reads TGCGCCAGCAGCCAAGACTCTACTAGAGCAGATACGCAGTATTTT. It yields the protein CASSQDSTRADTQYF.